This T cell receptor beta chain is drawn from a study of response to subunit inactivated influenza vaccine. Study findings and constraints: Only a handful of new T cells, the authors suggested, are recruited with each seasonal influenza vaccination.

Trimming cost V 8 bases and J 6 bases; bases outside gene matches: 3. The CDR3 totals 14 residues. Germline CDR1 WSHSY, CDR2 SAAADI. This clonotype has more than one count but fewer than ten. Antigen specificity is unknown. TCRdb re-called the RT-PCR reads with MiXCR, one entry per CDR3 protein. The sample contains roughly 780,000 distinct CDR3 sequences, around 20% of which appear only once. The chain uses TRBV10-2 and TRBJ2-1; TRBD2 matches at 14 bases. The sequence came from a man in his forties or fifties who received an inactivated influenza vaccine. This specimen was PBMCs from blood, taken 5 days after vaccination. The CDR3 reads CASAGLAGGNEQFF. CDR3 coding DNA: TGCGCCAGCGCAGGACTAGCGGGGGGCAATGAGCAGTTCTTC.